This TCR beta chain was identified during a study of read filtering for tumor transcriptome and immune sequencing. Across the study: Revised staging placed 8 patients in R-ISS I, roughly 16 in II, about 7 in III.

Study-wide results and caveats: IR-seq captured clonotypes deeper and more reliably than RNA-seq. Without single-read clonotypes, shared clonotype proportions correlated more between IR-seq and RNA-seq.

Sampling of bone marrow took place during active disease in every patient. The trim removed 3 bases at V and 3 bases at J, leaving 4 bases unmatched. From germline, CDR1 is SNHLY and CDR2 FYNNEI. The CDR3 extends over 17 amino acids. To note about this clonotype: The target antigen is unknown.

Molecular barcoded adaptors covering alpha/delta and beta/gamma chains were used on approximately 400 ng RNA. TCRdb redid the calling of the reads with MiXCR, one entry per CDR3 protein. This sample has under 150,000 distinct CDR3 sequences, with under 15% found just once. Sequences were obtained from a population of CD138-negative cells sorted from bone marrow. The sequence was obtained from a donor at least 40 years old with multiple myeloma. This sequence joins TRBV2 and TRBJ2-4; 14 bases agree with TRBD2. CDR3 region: CASSETSGRAGKNIQYF. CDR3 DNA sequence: TGTGCCAGCAGTGAGACTAGCGGGAGGGCTGGCAAAAACATTCAGTACTTC.